This T cell receptor (beta chain) derives from a study of shared clonotypes between healthy human individuals. Assay: immunoSEQ multiplex PCR; the TCRdb copy retains only in-frame clones and omits some. The table has under 600,000 clones, roughly 97% seen once. CDR1 is WNHNN, CDR2 SYGVQD, per germline (reference sequence). V lost 2 bases, J lost 6 bases, and 12 bases lay in between. CDR3 length: 14 amino acids. The clonotype was recovered from a young woman in good health. What was sequenced was naive CD4+ T cells sorted from blood. Subset of the sample: CD45RA+ positively selected. This chain joins TRBV10-1 and TRBJ2-3; no definite D call. CDR3 residues: CASSEVRPSDTQYF. The CDR3 coding sequence is TGCGCCAGCAGTGAGGTACGGCCCTCGGATACGCAGTATTTT.